This T cell receptor beta chain was retrieved from a study of T cell repertoires in cytomegalovirus infection. Study in general: Public signatures in TCR beta pointed to CMV infection and matching HLA type. Points from the study as a whole: What dominated the ex vivo response were HLA-C-restricted CMV-specific TCR beta clonotypes. Cumulative public TCR beta family frequency identified carriers of CMV plus the relevant HLA.

TCRdb reprocessed the reads with MiXCR, giving one entry per CDR3 protein. Of about 920,000 distinct CDR3 sequences listed, less than 35% are singletons. As to this clonotype: What it binds is unknown.

CDR3 length: 16 residues. CDR1 and CDR2 from the germline V gene are SGHDN and FVKESK. V was clipped by 3 bases and J by 0 bases, with 12 bases between them. The chain employs TRBV14 and TRBJ1-3; D might be TRBD1 (5 bases). Sequenced here: cultured CD8+ T cells from PBMCs, sampled from culture after CMV antigen stimulation. The receptor's source is a human donor in good health (CMV status not recorded). Some clones in this sample may be carry-over from other donors' samples. In DNA form, the CDR3 reads TGTGCCAGCAGCCACCCCGGGACTACCTCTGGAAACACCATATATTTT. Protein product: CASSHPGTTSGNTIYF. Full variable domain (missing parts from reference TRBV14 and TRBJ1-3): EAGVTQFPSHSVIEKGQTVTLRCDPISGHDNLYWYRRVMGKEIKFLLHFVKESKQDESGMPNNRFLAERTGGTYSTLKVQPAELEDSGVYFCASSHPGTTSGNTIYFGEGSWLTVV.